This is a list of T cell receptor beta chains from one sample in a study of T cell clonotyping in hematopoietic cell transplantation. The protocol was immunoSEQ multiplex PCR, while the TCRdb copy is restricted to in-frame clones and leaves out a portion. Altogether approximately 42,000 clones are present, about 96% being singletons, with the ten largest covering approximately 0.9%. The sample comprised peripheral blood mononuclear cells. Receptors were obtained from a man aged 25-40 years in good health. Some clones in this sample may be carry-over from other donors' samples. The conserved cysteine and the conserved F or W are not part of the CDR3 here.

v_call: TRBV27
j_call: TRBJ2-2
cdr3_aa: ASSMGLAGGPYTGELF

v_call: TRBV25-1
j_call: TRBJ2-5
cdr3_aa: ASSEFRAEGGETQY

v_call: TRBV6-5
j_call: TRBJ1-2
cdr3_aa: ASSRTGGTGYT

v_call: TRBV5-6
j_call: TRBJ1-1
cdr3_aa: ASSLRPLNTEAF

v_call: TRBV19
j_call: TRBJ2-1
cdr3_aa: ASIGLAGGGEQF

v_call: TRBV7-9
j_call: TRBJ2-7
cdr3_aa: ASSLVPGGYEQY

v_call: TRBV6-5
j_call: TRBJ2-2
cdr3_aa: ASSNTGELF

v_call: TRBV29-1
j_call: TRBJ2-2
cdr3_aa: SVRRLAGVDTGELF

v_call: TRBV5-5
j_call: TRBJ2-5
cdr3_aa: ASSLGPRGETQY

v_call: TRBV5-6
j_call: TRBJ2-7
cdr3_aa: ASSLAGYPEQY

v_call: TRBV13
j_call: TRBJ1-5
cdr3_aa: ASSLSRGYSNQPQH

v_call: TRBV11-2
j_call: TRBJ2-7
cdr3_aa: ASSLKKGGTVNYEQY

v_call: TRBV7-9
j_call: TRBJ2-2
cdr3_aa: ASSGLARTGELF

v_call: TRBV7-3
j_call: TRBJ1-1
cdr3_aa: ASSEQGNTEAF

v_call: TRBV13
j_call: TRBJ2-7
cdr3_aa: ASSPPGGFEQY

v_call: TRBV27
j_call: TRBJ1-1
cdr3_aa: ASSPRSRAMNTEAF

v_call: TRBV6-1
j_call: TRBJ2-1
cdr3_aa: ASREDGSSYNEQF

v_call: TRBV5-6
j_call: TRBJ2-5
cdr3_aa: ASSSDTSGRSETQY

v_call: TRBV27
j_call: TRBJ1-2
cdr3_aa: ASSLRPDPINYGYT

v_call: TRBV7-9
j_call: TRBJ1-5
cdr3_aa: ASSLQGQPQH

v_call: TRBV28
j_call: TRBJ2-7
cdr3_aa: ASSLSSGGSYEQY

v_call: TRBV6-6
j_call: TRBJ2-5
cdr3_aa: ASSAGRETQY

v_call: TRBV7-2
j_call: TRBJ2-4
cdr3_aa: ASSLDFGGSRNIQY

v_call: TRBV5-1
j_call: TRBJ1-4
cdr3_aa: ASSFGQGGEKLF

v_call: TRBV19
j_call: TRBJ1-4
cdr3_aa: ASKTTGSEKLF

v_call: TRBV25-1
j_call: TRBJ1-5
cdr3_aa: ASSGGAESNQPQH

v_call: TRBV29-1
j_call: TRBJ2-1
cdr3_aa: SVDGTGGSNEQF

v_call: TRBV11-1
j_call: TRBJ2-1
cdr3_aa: ASSPLGLAGYNEQF

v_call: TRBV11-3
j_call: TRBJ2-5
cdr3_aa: ASSYGTSGRAETQY

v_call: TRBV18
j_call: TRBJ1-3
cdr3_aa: ASSPSGLGNTIY

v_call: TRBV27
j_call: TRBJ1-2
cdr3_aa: ASSHVQGKQGYGYT

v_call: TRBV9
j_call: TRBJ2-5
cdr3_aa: ASSVDAGSPQETQY

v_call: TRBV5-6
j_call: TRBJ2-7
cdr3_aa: ASSTDGTYEQY

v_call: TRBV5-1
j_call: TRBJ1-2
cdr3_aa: ASSPVGDYGYT

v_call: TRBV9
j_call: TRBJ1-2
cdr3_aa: ASSESPDDGYT

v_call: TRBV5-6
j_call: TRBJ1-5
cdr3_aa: ASSLGGDQPQH

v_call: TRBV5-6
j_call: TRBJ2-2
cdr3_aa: ASSSPMDWPTGELF

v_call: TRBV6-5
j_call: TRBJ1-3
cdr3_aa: ASSSLGLSGNTIY

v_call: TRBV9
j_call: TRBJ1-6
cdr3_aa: ASSVSVGGDNSPLH

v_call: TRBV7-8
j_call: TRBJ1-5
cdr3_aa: ASSGRSQGILGNQPQH

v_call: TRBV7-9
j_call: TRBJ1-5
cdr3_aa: ASSLGQGDQPQH

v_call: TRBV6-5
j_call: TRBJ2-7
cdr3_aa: ASSWKPRGAREQY

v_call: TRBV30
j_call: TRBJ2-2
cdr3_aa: AWSVRGESGELF

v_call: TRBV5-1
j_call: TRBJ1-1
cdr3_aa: ASSHSPGQNTEAF

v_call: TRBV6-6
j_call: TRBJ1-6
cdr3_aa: ASRQTGNSPLH